These T cell receptor beta chains were read from a single sample in a study of blood T cell repertoires in COVID-19. Libraries were prepared by immunoSEQ multiplex PCR; TCRdb keeps only in-frame clonotypes and omits some of them. The table shows 300,000 to 400,000 clones, with around 86% occurring only once. Material: PBMCs or T cells enriched from blood (not recorded which). The receptor set was obtained from a woman aged 40 to 50 with acute COVID-19. Each CDR3 is given with its conserved first and last residue. The D gene is left open where the match is weak. Clone size is shown for a subset of rows, as once, few, many or a class of expanded clone.

abundance: -
v_gene: TRBV7-3
d_gene: TRBD2
j_gene: TRBJ2-3
len: 16
CDR3nt: TGTGCCAGCAGCAAAAATGGGAGACGGGAGGCAGATACGCAGTATTTT
CDR3aa: CASSKNGRREADTQYF

abundance: -
v_gene: TRBV7-3
d_gene: TRBD1
j_gene: TRBJ2-4
len: 17
CDR3nt: TGTGCCAGCAGCCCAGGGGGGTGGACAGGGACCAAAAACATTCAGTACTTC
CDR3aa: CASSPGGWTGTKNIQYF

abundance: -
v_gene: TRBV28
d_gene: TRBD1
j_gene: TRBJ2-5
len: 15
CDR3nt: TGTGCCAGCAGTTCATCCCGGGACAGCAAAGAGACCCAGTACTTC
CDR3aa: CASSSSRDSKETQYF

abundance: -
v_gene: TRBV2
d_gene: TRBD1
j_gene: TRBJ2-7
len: 13
CDR3nt: TGTGCCAGCAGCGGGGGGACAGGGAAAGAGCAGTACTTC
CDR3aa: CASSGGTGKEQYF

abundance: once
v_gene: TRBV4-2
d_gene: TRBD2
j_gene: TRBJ2-5
len: 15
CDR3nt: TGTGCCAGCAGCCAACTAGCGGGGGCTGGGGAGACCCAGTACTTC
CDR3aa: CASSQLAGAGETQYF

abundance: few
v_gene: TRBV6-6
d_gene: TRBD1
j_gene: TRBJ1-1
len: 17
CDR3nt: TGTGCCAGCAGTCGACAGGGAGGGTCAAATTTGCGCGCTGAAGCTTTCTTT
CDR3aa: CASSRQGGSNLRAEAFF

abundance: -
v_gene: TRBV25-1
d_gene: -
j_gene: TRBJ2-3
len: 13
CDR3nt: TGTGCCAGCAGTGTGGCAGGGGGGTATACGCAGTATTTT
CDR3aa: CASSVAGGYTQYF

abundance: once
v_gene: TRBV15
d_gene: -
j_gene: TRBJ2-3
len: 14
CDR3nt: TGTGCCACCAGCAGAGATTTAGTTTCCGATACGCAGTATTTT
CDR3aa: CATSRDLVSDTQYF

abundance: -
v_gene: TRBV7-9
d_gene: -
j_gene: TRBJ1-4
len: 17
CDR3nt: TGTGCCAGCAGCCCGTGGACAGTTAATCCAACTAATGAAAAACTGTTTTTT
CDR3aa: CASSPWTVNPTNEKLFF

abundance: -
v_gene: TRBV7-9
d_gene: -
j_gene: TRBJ2-5
len: 14
CDR3nt: TGTGCCAGCAGCCCAGGCCCTCCCCAGGAGACCCAGTACTTC
CDR3aa: CASSPGPPQETQYF

abundance: -
v_gene: TRBV4-1
d_gene: TRBD2
j_gene: TRBJ2-1
len: 16
CDR3nt: TGCGCCAGCAGCCAAGGGCTAAGCGGGAGTTTCTATGAGCAGTTCTTC
CDR3aa: CASSQGLSGSFYEQFF

abundance: -
v_gene: TRBV28
d_gene: TRBD1
j_gene: TRBJ1-1
len: 14
CDR3nt: TGTGCCAGCAAGTGGTTGACAGGGTTCACTGAAGCTTTCTTT
CDR3aa: CASKWLTGFTEAFF

abundance: -
v_gene: TRBV7-9
d_gene: -
j_gene: TRBJ2-5
len: 13
CDR3nt: TGTGCCAGCAAGCAAACAGGGAAAGAGACCCAGTACTTC
CDR3aa: CASKQTGKETQYF

abundance: -
v_gene: TRBV24-1
d_gene: TRBD1
j_gene: TRBJ2-2
len: 17
CDR3nt: TGTGCCACCAGTGATCCGGGGACAGGGGGCCGCACCGGGGAGCTGTTTTTT
CDR3aa: CATSDPGTGGRTGELFF

abundance: -
v_gene: TRBV5-6
d_gene: -
j_gene: TRBJ1-1
len: 17
CDR3nt: TGTGCCAGCAGCTTGTTAACCCACCGGGACACCAGGAATGAAGCTTTCTTT
CDR3aa: CASSLLTHRDTRNEAFF

abundance: -
v_gene: TRBV18
d_gene: -
j_gene: TRBJ2-3
len: 13
CDR3nt: TGTGCCAGCTCACCACCTCAAAGCGATACGCAGTATTTT
CDR3aa: CASSPPQSDTQYF

abundance: -
v_gene: TRBV6-5
d_gene: TRBD1
j_gene: TRBJ1-3
len: 14
CDR3nt: TGTGCCAGCAGGTGGACAGGGGCTGGAAACACCATATATTTT
CDR3aa: CASRWTGAGNTIYF

abundance: -
v_gene: TRBV5-8
d_gene: -
j_gene: TRBJ2-1
len: 14
CDR3nt: TGTGCCAGCAGCCCCGTGACAGCGTACAATGAGCAGTTCTTC
CDR3aa: CASSPVTAYNEQFF

abundance: -
v_gene: TRBV28
d_gene: TRBD1
j_gene: TRBJ1-1
len: 13
CDR3nt: TGTGCCAGCAGGAGACAGGGAGGACGTGAAGCTTTCTTT
CDR3aa: CASRRQGGREAFF

abundance: -
v_gene: TRBV5-5
d_gene: TRBD1
j_gene: TRBJ2-6
len: 19
CDR3nt: TGTGCCAGCAGCTTGCTGGGGGGACAGGCCTACTCTGGGGCCAACGTCCTGACTTTC
CDR3aa: CASSLLGGQAYSGANVLTF

abundance: -
v_gene: TRBV12-3/TRBV12-4
d_gene: -
j_gene: TRBJ1-2
len: 11
CDR3nt: TGTGCTGGCCTCACTAACTATGGCTACACCTTC
CDR3aa: CAGLTNYGYTF

abundance: -
v_gene: TRBV2
d_gene: -
j_gene: TRBJ1-6
len: 16
CDR3nt: TGTGCCAGCAGTCGATCTTATCAGAAGACAGATTCACCCCTCCACTTT
CDR3aa: CASSRSYQKTDSPLHF

abundance: -
v_gene: TRBV18
d_gene: TRBD1
j_gene: TRBJ1-5
len: 16
CDR3nt: TGTGCCAGCTCACCCGGGACAGGCTATAGCAATCAGCCCCAGCATTTT
CDR3aa: CASSPGTGYSNQPQHF

abundance: -
v_gene: TRBV6-5
d_gene: -
j_gene: TRBJ1-2
len: 14
CDR3nt: TGTGCCAGCAGTTACTCGATGACAGTTCCGGGCTACACCTTC
CDR3aa: CASSYSMTVPGYTF

abundance: -
v_gene: TRBV5-1
d_gene: TRBD2
j_gene: TRBJ2-5
len: 16
CDR3nt: TGCGCCAGCACCCCCCTAGCGGGGGGGCTTCAAGAGACCCAGTACTTC
CDR3aa: CASTPLAGGLQETQYF

abundance: -
v_gene: TRBV7-3
d_gene: -
j_gene: TRBJ1-1
len: 13
CDR3nt: TGTGCCAGCAGCCCGGGAGGGGACCTTGAAGCTTTCTTT
CDR3aa: CASSPGGDLEAFF

abundance: -
v_gene: TRBV28
d_gene: TRBD1
j_gene: TRBJ2-7
len: 12
CDR3nt: TGTGCCAGCAGCTCGGGACAGCTGGGGCAGTACTTC
CDR3aa: CASSSGQLGQYF

abundance: -
v_gene: TRBV10-3
d_gene: -
j_gene: TRBJ1-1
len: 13
CDR3nt: TGTGCCATCAGGGGAGAAAGGAACACTGAAGCTTTCTTT
CDR3aa: CAIRGERNTEAFF

abundance: -
v_gene: TRBV7-2
d_gene: TRBD2
j_gene: TRBJ2-7
len: 16
CDR3nt: TGTGCCAGCAGCCAACAGGTGGGGACTAGCGGGTCCGAGCAGTACTTC
CDR3aa: CASSQQVGTSGSEQYF

abundance: -
v_gene: TRBV6-6
d_gene: -
j_gene: TRBJ2-7
len: 12
CDR3nt: TGTGCCAGCAACCCACGAGCGGGCGCACAGTACTTC
CDR3aa: CASNPRAGAQYF

abundance: -
v_gene: TRBV18
d_gene: TRBD2
j_gene: TRBJ2-7
len: 21
CDR3nt: TGTGCCAGCTCACCCGGGTCGGGGACCGCCGGGACTAGCGGGAGCTCCTACGAGCAGTACTTC
CDR3aa: CASSPGSGTAGTSGSSYEQYF

abundance: -
v_gene: TRBV27
d_gene: TRBD1
j_gene: TRBJ1-6
len: 14
CDR3nt: TGTGCCAGCAGTCCCGGGACAGGGGGTAGCACCCTCCACTTT
CDR3aa: CASSPGTGGSTLHF